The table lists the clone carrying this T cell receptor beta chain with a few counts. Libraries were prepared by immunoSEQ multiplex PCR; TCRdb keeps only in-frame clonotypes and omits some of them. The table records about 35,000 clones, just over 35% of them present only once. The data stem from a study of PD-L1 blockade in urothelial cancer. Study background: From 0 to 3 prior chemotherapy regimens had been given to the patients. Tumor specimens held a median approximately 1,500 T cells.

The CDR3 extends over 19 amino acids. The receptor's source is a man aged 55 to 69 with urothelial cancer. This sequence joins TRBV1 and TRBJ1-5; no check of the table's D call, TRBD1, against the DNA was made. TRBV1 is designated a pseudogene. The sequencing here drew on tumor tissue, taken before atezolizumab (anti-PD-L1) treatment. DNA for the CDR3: TGCGCCAGCAGCCAATCCACAGGGGCGCTCCAAGGGAGCAATCAGCCCCAGCATTTT. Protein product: CASSQSTGALQGSNQPQHF.